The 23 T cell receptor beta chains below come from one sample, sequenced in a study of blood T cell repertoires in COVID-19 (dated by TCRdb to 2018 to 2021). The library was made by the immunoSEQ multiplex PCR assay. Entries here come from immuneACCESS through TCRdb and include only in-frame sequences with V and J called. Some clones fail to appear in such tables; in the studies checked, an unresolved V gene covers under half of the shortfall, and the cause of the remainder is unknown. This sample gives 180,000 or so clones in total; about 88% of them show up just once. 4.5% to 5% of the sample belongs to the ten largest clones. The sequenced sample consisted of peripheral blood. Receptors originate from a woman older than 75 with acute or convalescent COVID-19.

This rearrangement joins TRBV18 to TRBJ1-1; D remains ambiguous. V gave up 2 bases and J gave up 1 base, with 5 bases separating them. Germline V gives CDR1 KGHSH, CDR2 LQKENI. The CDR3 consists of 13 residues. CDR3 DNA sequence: TGTGCCAGCTCACCAGAGGGGAACACTGAAGCTTTCTTT. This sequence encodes CASSPEGNTEAFF.

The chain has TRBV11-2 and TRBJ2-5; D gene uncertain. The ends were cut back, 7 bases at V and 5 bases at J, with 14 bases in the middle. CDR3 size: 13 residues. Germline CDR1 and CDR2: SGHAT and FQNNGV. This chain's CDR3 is CASTNTVGETQYF. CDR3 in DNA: TGTGCCAGCACCAACACAGTGGGCGAGACCCAGTACTTC.

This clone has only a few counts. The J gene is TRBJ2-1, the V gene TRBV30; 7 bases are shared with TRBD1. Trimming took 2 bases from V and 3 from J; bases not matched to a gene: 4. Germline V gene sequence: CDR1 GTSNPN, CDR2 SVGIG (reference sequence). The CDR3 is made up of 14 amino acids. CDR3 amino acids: CAWSSDRNYNEQFF. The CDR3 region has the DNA TGTGCCTGGAGTTCGGACAGGAACTACAATGAGCAGTTCTTC.

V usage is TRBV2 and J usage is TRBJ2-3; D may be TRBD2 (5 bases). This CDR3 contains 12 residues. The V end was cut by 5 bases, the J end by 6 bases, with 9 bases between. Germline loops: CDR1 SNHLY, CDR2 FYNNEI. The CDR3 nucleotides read TGTGCCAGCAGTATCGGGATGGATACGCAGTATTTT. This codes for CASSIGMDTQYF.

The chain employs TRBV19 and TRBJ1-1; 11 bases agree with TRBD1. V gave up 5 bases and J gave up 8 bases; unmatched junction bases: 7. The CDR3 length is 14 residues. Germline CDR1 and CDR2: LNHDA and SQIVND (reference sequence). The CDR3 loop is CASSPQGTGGEAFF. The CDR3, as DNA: TGTGCCAGTAGTCCCCAAGGGACAGGGGGAGAAGCTTTCTTT.

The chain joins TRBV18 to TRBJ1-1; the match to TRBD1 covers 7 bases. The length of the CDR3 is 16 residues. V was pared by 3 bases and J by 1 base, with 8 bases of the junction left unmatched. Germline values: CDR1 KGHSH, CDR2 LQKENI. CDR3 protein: CASSPSLGQRNTEAFF. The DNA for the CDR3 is TGTGCCAGCTCACCTTCTTTGGGACAGAGGAACACTGAAGCTTTCTTT.

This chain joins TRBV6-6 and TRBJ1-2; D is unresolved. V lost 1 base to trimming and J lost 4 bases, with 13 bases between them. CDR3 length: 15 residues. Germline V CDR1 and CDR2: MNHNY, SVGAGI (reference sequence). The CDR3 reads CASSYFPSAGYGYTF. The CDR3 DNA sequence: TGTGCCAGCAGTTACTTCCCCTCGGCGGGCTATGGCTACACCTTC.

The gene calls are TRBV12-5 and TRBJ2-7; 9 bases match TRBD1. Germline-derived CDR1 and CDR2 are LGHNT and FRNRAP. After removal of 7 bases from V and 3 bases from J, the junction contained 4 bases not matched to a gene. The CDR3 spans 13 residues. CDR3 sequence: CASEPGQGYEQYF. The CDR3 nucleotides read TGTGCTAGTGAACCGGGACAGGGCTACGAGCAGTACTTC. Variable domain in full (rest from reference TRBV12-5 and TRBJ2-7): DARVTQTPRHKVTEMGQEVTMRCQPILGHNTVFWYRQTMMQGLELLAYFRNRAPLDDSGMPKDRFSAEMPDATLATLKIQPSEPRDSAVYFCASEPGQGYEQYFGPGTRLTVT.

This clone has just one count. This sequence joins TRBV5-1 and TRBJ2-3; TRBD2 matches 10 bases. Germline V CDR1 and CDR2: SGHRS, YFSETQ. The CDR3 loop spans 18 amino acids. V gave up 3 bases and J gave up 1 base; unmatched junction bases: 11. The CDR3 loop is CASSSLPTSGAGTDTQYF. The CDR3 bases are TGCGCCAGCAGCTCGCTCCCTACTAGCGGGGCGGGCACAGATACGCAGTATTTT.

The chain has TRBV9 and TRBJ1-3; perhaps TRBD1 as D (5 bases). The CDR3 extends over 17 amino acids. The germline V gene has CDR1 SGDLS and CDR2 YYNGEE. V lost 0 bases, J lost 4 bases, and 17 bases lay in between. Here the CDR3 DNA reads TGTGCCAGCAGCGTAGGAGTGGGTCGGGGGGTCGGAAACACCATATATTTT. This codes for CASSVGVGRGVGNTIYF.

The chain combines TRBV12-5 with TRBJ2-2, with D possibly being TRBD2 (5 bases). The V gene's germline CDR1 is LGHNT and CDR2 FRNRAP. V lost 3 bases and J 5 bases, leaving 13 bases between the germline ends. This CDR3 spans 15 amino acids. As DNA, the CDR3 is TGTGCTAGTGGTTTTTCCAGCGGTATGACCGGGGAGCTGTTTTTT. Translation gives CASGFSSGMTGELFF.

CDR3 amino acids: CAIKEDNRVLADTQYF. DNA for the CDR3: TGTGCCATCAAAGAGGACAACAGGGTTCTGGCAGATACGCAGTATTTT. The V gene is TRBV10-3, the J gene TRBJ2-3, with a possible D match to TRBD1 (6 bases). Germline lookup yields CDR1 ENHRY and CDR2 SYGVKD. The CDR3 totals 16 residues. V was cut by 7 bases and J by 4 bases, with 21 bases left in between.

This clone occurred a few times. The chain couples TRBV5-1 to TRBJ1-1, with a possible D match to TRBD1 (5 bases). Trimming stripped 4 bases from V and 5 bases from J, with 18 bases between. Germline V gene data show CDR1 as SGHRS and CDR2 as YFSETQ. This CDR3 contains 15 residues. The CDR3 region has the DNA TGCGCCAGCAGCACGGACACAGGAGCCACTACTGAAGCTTTCTTT. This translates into CASSTDTGATTEAFF.

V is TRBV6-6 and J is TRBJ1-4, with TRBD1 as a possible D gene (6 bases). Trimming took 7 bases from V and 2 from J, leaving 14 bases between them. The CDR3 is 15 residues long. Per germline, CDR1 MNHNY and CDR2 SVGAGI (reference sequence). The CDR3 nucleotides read TGTGCCAGCAACCCGGGACAAAAGACTAATGAAAAACTGTTTTTT. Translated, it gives CASNPGQKTNEKLFF.

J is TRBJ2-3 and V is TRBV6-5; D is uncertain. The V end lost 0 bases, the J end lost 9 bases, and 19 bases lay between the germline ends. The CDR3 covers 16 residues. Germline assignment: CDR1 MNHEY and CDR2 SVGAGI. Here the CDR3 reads CASSYSGRPYDNTQYF. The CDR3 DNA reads TGTGCCAGCAGTTACTCGGGCAGACCCTACGATAACACGCAGTATTTT.

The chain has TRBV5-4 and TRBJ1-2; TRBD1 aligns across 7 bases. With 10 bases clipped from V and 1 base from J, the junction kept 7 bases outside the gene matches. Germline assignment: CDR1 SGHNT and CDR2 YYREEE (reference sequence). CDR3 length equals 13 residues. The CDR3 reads CAFRTGLNYGYTF. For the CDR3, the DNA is TGTGCCTTTAGGACAGGCCTTAACTATGGCTACACCTTC.

CDR3 sequence: CASSLSRTPNEQFF. The CDR3 bases are TGTGCCAGCAGCTTAAGTAGGACTCCCAATGAGCAGTTCTTC. The rearrangement joins TRBV7-3 to TRBJ2-1; perhaps TRBD2 as D (5 bases). The germline V gene encodes CDR1 SGHTA and CDR2 FQGTGA. The CDR3 length is 14 residues. Trimming stripped 1 base from V and 6 bases from J, with 10 bases between.

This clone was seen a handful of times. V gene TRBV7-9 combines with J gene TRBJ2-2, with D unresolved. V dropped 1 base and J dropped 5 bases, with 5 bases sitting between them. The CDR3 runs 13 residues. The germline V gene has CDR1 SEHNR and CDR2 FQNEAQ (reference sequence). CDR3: CASSLGITGELFF. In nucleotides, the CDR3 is TGTGCCAGCAGCTTAGGTATAACCGGGGAGCTGTTTTTT.

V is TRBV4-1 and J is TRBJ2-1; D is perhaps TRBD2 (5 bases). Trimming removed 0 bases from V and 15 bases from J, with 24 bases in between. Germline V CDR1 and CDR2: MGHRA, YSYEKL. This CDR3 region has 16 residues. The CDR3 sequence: CASSQEGGYSSEAPFF. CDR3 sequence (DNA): TGCGCCAGCAGCCAAGAAGGAGGATATTCATCAGAAGCACCGTTCTTC.

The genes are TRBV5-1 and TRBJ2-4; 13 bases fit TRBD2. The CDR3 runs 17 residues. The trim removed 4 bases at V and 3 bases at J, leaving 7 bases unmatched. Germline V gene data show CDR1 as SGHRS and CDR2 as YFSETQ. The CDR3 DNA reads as TGCGCCAGCAGCGTCGGACTAGCGGGAGAGGACAAAAACATTCAGTACTTC. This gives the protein CASSVGLAGEDKNIQYF.

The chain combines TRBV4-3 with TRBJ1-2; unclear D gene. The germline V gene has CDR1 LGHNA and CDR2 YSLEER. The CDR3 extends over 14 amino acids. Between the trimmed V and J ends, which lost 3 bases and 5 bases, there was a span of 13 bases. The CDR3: CASSQGRIAYGYTF. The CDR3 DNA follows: TGCGCCAGCAGCCAGGGTCGGATAGCATATGGCTACACCTTC.

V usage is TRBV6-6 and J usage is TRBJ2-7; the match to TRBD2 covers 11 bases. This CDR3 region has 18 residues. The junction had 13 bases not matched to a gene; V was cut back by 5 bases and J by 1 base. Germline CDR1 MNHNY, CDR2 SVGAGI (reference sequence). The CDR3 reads CASSHQGLADLSSYEQYF. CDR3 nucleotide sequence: TGTGCCAGCAGTCACCAGGGACTAGCGGACCTCTCTTCCTACGAGCAGTACTTC.

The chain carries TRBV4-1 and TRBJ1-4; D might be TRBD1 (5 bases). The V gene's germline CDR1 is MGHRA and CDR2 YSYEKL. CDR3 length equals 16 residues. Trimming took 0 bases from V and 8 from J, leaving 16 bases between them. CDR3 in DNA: TGCGCCAGCAGCCAAGAGATTATAGGGGCAGGGGAAAAACTGTTTTTT. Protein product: CASSQEIIGAGEKLFF.